The 32 T cell receptor beta chains in this list originate from one sample, sequenced in a study of T-cell reconstitution after alpha-beta-depleted transplantation in children. Using unique molecular identifiers, the investigators prepared the TCRbeta library. Each CDR3 protein gets one entry after TCRdb re-called the PCR reads with MiXCR. The data hold hundreds of thousands of distinct CDR3 sequences, with approximately 10% observed a single time. Sequencing used PBMCs, obtained before TCRalphabeta/CD19-depleted stem cell transplant. The receptors were sampled from a child under two years old with acute myeloid leukemia, due to receive a stem cell transplant.

This clonotype was recorded at least ten times. The chain uses TRBV7-6 and TRBJ2-5; TRBD2 is a possible D gene (5 bases). Germline CDR1 and CDR2: SGHVS and FNYEAQ. The CDR3 has 14 residues. Trimming stripped 5 bases from V and 5 bases from J, with 15 bases between. CDR3 in amino acids: CASSISAPGETQYF. The CDR3 DNA follows: TGTGCCAGCAGCATTAGCGCTCCGGGGGAGACCCAGTACTTC. The complete variable domain, with remaining parts taken from reference TRBV7-6 and TRBJ2-5, reads GAGVSQSPRYKVTKRGQDVALRCDPISGHVSLYWYRQALGQGPEFLTYFNYEAQQDKSGLPNDRFSAERPEGSISTLTIQRTEQRDSAMYRCASSISAPGETQYFGPGTRLLVL.

This clonotype has a count of ten or more. The chain combines TRBV24-1 with TRBJ2-2; the D gene is possibly TRBD2 (6 bases). Trimming pared 5 bases from V and 1 base from J, leaving 22 bases between. Germline CDR1 and CDR2: KGHDR and SFDVKD. The CDR3 contains 19 residues. CDR3 protein: CATSGISEGLAVNTGELFF. The CDR3 bases are TGTGCCACCAGTGGGATCTCAGAGGGATTAGCGGTGAACACCGGGGAGCTGTTTTTT.

V is TRBV6-1 and J is TRBJ1-4, with D possibly being TRBD1 (6 bases). Germline V gene lookup returns CDR1 MNHNS and CDR2 SASEGT. The CDR3 contains 15 residues. V was clipped by 6 bases and J by 8 bases, with 19 bases between them. The CDR3 bases are TGTGCCAGCAGCCTCGGTGGGGGGGCGCGAGAAAAACTGTTTTTT. It encodes CASSLGGGAREKLFF.

In its sample, this clonotype was seen many times. The chain is built from TRBV29-1 and TRBJ1-2, with unresolved D. Trimming shortened V by 6 bases and J by 2 bases, and 16 bases separated the two germline ends. The CDR3 is made up of 14 amino acids. Germline V CDR1 and CDR2: SQVTM, ANQGSEA. The CDR3 DNA reads as TGCAGCGTCCTGGACCGAAACCAAAACTATGGCTACACCTTC. Translated: CSVLDRNQNYGYTF.

In its sample, this clonotype was seen many times. This chain joins TRBV28 and TRBJ2-2; D gene unclear. The V gene lost 7 bases and the J gene lost 7 bases, with 10 bases spanning the gap. The germline V gene encodes CDR1 MDHEN and CDR2 SYDVKM. The CDR3 runs to 12 residues. In nucleotides, the CDR3 is TGTGCCAGCACTACTCGCGTCGGGGAGCTGTTTTTT. It specifies CASTTRVGELFF.

The rearrangement links TRBV7-2 to TRBJ2-7, with D possibly being TRBD1 or TRBD2 (6 bases each). CDR1 is SGHTA, CDR2 FQGNSA, per germline. This CDR3 has 15 residues. Trimming left V 2 bases short and J 2 bases short, with 13 bases between. In DNA form, the CDR3 reads TGTGCCAGCAGCTTAAGGGGGGCCCTTACCTACGAGCAGTACTTC. The encoded protein is CASSLRGALTYEQYF.

This clonotype was recorded many times. J is TRBJ2-1 and V is TRBV12-3 or TRBV12-4; D remains unclear. The length of the CDR3 is 15 residues. The V gene lost 6 bases and the J gene lost 8 bases, with 20 bases spanning the gap. The CDR3, as DNA: TGTGCCAGCAGCTTCCGGGCCCTTAGGCTCGATGAGCAGTTCTTC. It specifies CASSFRALRLDEQFF.

This clonotype has only one observation. The chain links TRBV30 to TRBJ2-6; 8 nucleotides align to TRBD1. The junction had 10 bases not matched to a gene; V was cut back by 3 bases and J by 0 bases. The CDR3 is made up of 18 amino acids. Germline loops: CDR1 GTSNPN, CDR2 SVGIG (reference sequence). For the CDR3, the DNA is TGTGCCTGGAGCCAACGGGACAGGCATCTCTCTGGGGCCAACGTCCTGACTTTC. This translates into CAWSQRDRHLSGANVLTF.

V is TRBV29-1 and J is TRBJ2-5, with 12 bases fitting TRBD2. The CDR3 is 15 amino acids. In germline, CDR1 is SQVTM, CDR2 ANQGSEA. Trimming at V came to 4 bases and at J to 4 bases, leaving 7 bases not matched to a gene. Written as DNA, the CDR3 is TGCAGCGTTGGGCTAGCGGGAGGGCCGGGAGAGACCCAGTACTTC. Translation: CSVGLAGGPGETQYF. The full variable domain, in which reference TRBV29-1 and TRBJ2-5 provide the parts outside the CDR3, is SAVISQKPSRDICQRGTSLTIQCQVDSQVTMMFWYRQQPGQSLTLIATANQGSEATYESGFVIDKFPISRPNLTFSTLTVSNMSPEDSSIYLCSVGLAGGPGETQYFGPGTRLLVL.

On this clonotype itself: The junction departs from germline at one end; a sequencing error may be responsible. The chain has TRBV5-1 and TRBJ2-1, with TRBD2 matching 11 bases. This CDR3 contains 19 residues. The germline CDR1 and CDR2 sequences are SGHRS and YFSETQ. CDR3 in amino acids: CAGSPLTSGKLSSYNEQFF. As DNA, the CDR3 is TGCGCCGGCAGCCCACTGACTAGCGGGAAACTTAGCTCCTACAATGAGCAGTTCTTC.

A few counts support this clonotype. The V gene is TRBV4-2, the J gene TRBJ1-1, with D uncertain. The CDR3 is 14 amino acids. Germline V gene lookup returns CDR1 LGHNA and CDR2 YNFKEQ. The V end was cut by 0 bases, the J end by 10 bases, with 15 bases between. CDR3 coding DNA: TGTGCCAGCAGCCAAGAGGGAGGTGGGGTGGGAGCTTTCTTT. It yields the protein CASSQEGGGVGAFF.

This clonotype came up many times. The chain is built from TRBV4-1 and TRBJ2-3; possible D gene TRBD1, 6 bases. This CDR3 has 19 residues. V was pared by 3 bases and J by 1 base, with 23 bases between. The germline gives CDR1 MGHRA, CDR2 YSYEKL. CDR3 residues: CASSHHYPRGQLGTDTQYF. CDR3 nucleotides: TGCGCCAGCAGCCATCACTATCCCCGGGGACAACTAGGCACAGATACGCAGTATTTT.

This clonotype was detected many times. The chain links TRBV6-5 to TRBJ1-2, with D perhaps TRBD1 (6 bases). With 3 bases removed from V and 2 bases from J, the gap between germline ends came to 10 bases. CDR3 size: 14 residues. Germline values: CDR1 MNHEY, CDR2 SVGAGI. Written as DNA, the CDR3 is TGTGCCAGCAGTTATCGGGGGGCAAACTATGGCTACACCTTC. This gives the protein CASSYRGANYGYTF.

This clonotype was detected ten times or more. The V call is TRBV3-1, the J call TRBJ1-3; weak D call: TRBD1 (6 bases). Germline V gene sequence: CDR1 LGHDT, CDR2 YNNKEL (reference sequence). V was trimmed by 5 bases and J by 0 bases, leaving 17 bases between them. The CDR3 sequence is 17 residues long. CDR3 loop: CASSTTGHFLSGNTIYF. The CDR3 DNA reads as TGTGCCAGCAGCACGACGGGACACTTCCTCTCTGGAAACACCATATATTTT. Full variable domain (outside the CDR3, taken from reference TRBV3-1 and TRBJ1-3): DTAVSQTPKYLVTQMGNDKSIKCEQNLGHDTMYWYKQDSKKFLKIMFSYNNKELIINETVPNRFSPKSPDKAHLNLHINSLELGDSAVYFCASSTTGHFLSGNTIYFGEGSWLTVV.

This clonotype has at least ten counts. The J gene is TRBJ1-1, the V gene TRBV5-1; the match to TRBD1 covers 8 bases. From germline, CDR1 is SGHRS and CDR2 YFSETQ. The trim removed 2 bases at V and 8 bases at J, leaving 5 bases unmatched. This CDR3 region has 13 residues. CDR3: CASSFPGTGEAFF. The DNA for the CDR3 is TGCGCCAGCAGCTTCCCCGGGACAGGAGAAGCTTTCTTT.

In its sample, this clonotype was seen many times. The J gene is TRBJ2-6, the V gene TRBV29-1; D possibly corresponds to TRBD1 (6 bases). CDR1 SQVTM and CDR2 ANQGSEA come from the germline V gene. The CDR3 is 15 residues long. The ends were cut back, 4 bases at V and 0 bases at J, with 10 bases in the middle. This chain's CDR3 is CSVGADSSGANVLTF. The CDR3 coding sequence is TGCAGCGTTGGAGCGGACAGCTCTGGGGCCAACGTCCTGACTTTC.

The chain recombines TRBV12-3 or TRBV12-4 with TRBJ2-7; TRBD1 agrees at 7 bases. The CDR3 contains 14 residues. Germline trimming cut 5 bases from V and 2 bases from J; bases unmatched to any gene: 6. In nucleotides, the CDR3 is TGTGCCAGCAGTCAAACGACAGGGCCCTACGAGCAGTACTTC. Translating it yields CASSQTTGPYEQYF.

This clonotype appeared many times. The gene calls are TRBV2 and TRBJ2-3; 13 nucleotides match TRBD2. The germline V gene encodes CDR1 SNHLY and CDR2 FYNNEI. V was clipped by 6 bases and J by 5 bases; unmatched bases: 8. The CDR3 spans 16 residues. The CDR3 DNA is TGTGCCAGCAGCCAACTAGCGGGAGGGCCTGGAGATACGCAGTATTTT. Translated, it gives CASSQLAGGPGDTQYF.

The chain employs TRBV15 and TRBJ2-1, with D possibly being TRBD1 (5 bases). The CDR3 is 12 amino acids. Trimming removed 4 bases from V and 4 bases from J, with 5 bases in between. CDR1 LNHNV and CDR2 YYDKDF come from the germline V gene (reference sequence). The CDR3 region is CATSTGYNEQFF. DNA of the CDR3: TGTGCCACCAGCACAGGGTACAATGAGCAGTTCTTC. The full variable domain, completed using reference TRBV15 and TRBJ2-1, is DAMVIQNPRYQVTQFGKPVTLSCSQTLNHNVMYWYQQKSSQAPKLLFHYYDKDFNNEADTPDNFQSRRPNTSFCFLDIRSPGLGDTAMYLCATSTGYNEQFFGPGTRLTVL.

Ten or more counts support this clonotype. This chain joins TRBV10-3 and TRBJ2-4, with 7 bases lining up with TRBD2. The CDR3 has 16 amino acids. Trimming took 2 bases from V and 0 from J; bases not matched to a gene: 4. Looked up from germline, CDR1 is ENHRY and CDR2 is SYGVKD. The DNA for the CDR3 is TGTGCCATCAGTGAGGGGTCGGGGGGAGCCAAAAACATTCAGTACTTC. This encodes CAISEGSGGAKNIQYF.

This clonotype was recorded many times. At one boundary the junction diverges from the germline segment, which might be a read error. The chain employs TRBV6-1 and TRBJ2-2, with 14 bases aligning to TRBD2. The germline gives CDR1 MNHNS, CDR2 SASEGT. The CDR3 covers 18 residues. In DNA form, the CDR3 reads TGTGCCATCAGTGAAGCCCCCGGGACTAGCGGGAGCACCGGGGAGCTGTTTTTT. Translation gives CAISEAPGTSGSTGELFF.

This clonotype was counted ten times or more. The chain uses TRBV7-2 and TRBJ2-7; D gene ambiguous. V was trimmed by 0 bases and J by 5 bases, leaving 11 bases between them. This CDR3 has 14 amino acids. From germline, CDR1 is SGHTA and CDR2 FQGNSA. In DNA form, the CDR3 reads TGTGCCAGCAGCTTAGCAGGGTACTTCGACGAGCAGTACTTC. Translating it yields CASSLAGYFDEQYF.

This clonotype was picked up many times. The rearrangement links TRBV20-1 to TRBJ2-3; D ambiguous. Trimming stripped 4 bases from V and 2 bases from J, with 10 bases between. The CDR3 sequence is 13 residues long. The germline CDR1 and CDR2 sequences are DFQATT and SNEGSKA (reference sequence). This CDR3 reads CSAKYGPTDTQYF. The CDR3 coding sequence is TGCAGTGCTAAGTACGGACCCACAGATACGCAGTATTTT.

Concerning this clonotype: A clone one base away is much larger, so this may be a read error. The gene calls are TRBV5-1 and TRBJ1-2, with a tentative D call TRBD1 (5 bases). With 4 bases removed from V and 4 bases from J, the gap between germline ends came to 20 bases. This CDR3 has 16 residues. Per germline, CDR1 SGHRS and CDR2 YFSETQ. The CDR3 sequence: CASSHGSQGIVYGYTF. CDR3 sequence (DNA): TGCGCCAGCAGCCATGGGTCCCAGGGCATCGTCTATGGCTACACCTTC.

This clonotype has ten or more counts. The CDR3 sequence is CASRNTNTIYF. The DNA for the CDR3 is TGTGCCAGCAGGAACACAAACACCATATATTTT. The chain links TRBV28 to TRBJ1-3; D unresolved. The germline V gene has CDR1 MDHEN and CDR2 SYDVKM. The CDR3 runs 11 residues. V lost 6 bases to trimming and J lost 6 bases, with 6 bases between them.

This clonotype has ten or more counts. The chain combines TRBV7-8 with TRBJ2-5; either TRBD1 or TRBD2 may supply D (5 bases each). The V gene lost 5 bases and the J gene lost 5 bases, with 15 bases spanning the gap. The CDR3 runs to 14 residues. Germline lookup yields CDR1 SGHVS and CDR2 FQNEAQ. The CDR3 bases are TGTGCCAGCAGCCCCACAGGAGGAAGGGAGACCCAGTACTTC. It specifies CASSPTGGRETQYF.

This clonotype was seen repeatedly, ten times or more. V is TRBV12-3 or TRBV12-4 and J is TRBJ2-3; D is uncertain. V lost 2 bases, J lost 1 base, and 7 bases lay in between. The CDR3 is 14 residues long. The CDR3 reads CASSLTRGTDTQYF. The CDR3, as DNA: TGTGCCAGCAGTTTAACCCGGGGCACAGATACGCAGTATTTT.

This clonotype was recorded at least ten times. V usage is TRBV6-5 and J usage is TRBJ1-5; 7 bases line up with TRBD1. J gave up 4 bases and V 6 bases, and 9 bases lay outside the gene matches. Germline values: CDR1 MNHEY, CDR2 SVGAGI. This CDR3 is built from 15 residues. CDR3 region: CASRTSGTANQPQHF. For the CDR3, the DNA is TGTGCCAGCAGAACCAGCGGGACAGCTAATCAGCCCCAGCATTTT.

Many counts were recorded for this clonotype. The J gene is TRBJ2-7, the V gene TRBV20-1, with TRBD2 matching over 9 bases. V trimming: 3 bases; J trimming: 8 bases; junction bases outside the gene matches: 11. The germline CDR1 and CDR2 sequences are DFQATT and SNEGSKA (reference sequence). The CDR3 is 14 residues long. The CDR3 bases are TGCAGTGCTAGGGAAATGGCGGGAGGGCAACAGCAGTACTTC. It translates to CSAREMAGGQQQYF.

This clonotype was counted many times. This rearrangement joins TRBV7-2 to TRBJ2-3, with TRBD1 as a possible D gene (6 bases). CDR3 size: 14 residues. Germline CDR1 is SGHTA and CDR2 is FQGNSA. Trimming removed 1 base at V and 6 bases at J, with 11 bases between. In nucleotides, the CDR3 is TGTGCCAGCAGCTTAGGGCCTAGGGGGGATACGCAGTATTTT. It encodes CASSLGPRGDTQYF.

In this sample, this clonotype turned up many times. V and J are TRBV12-3 or TRBV12-4 and TRBJ2-2; D perhaps matches TRBD2 (6 bases). The germline V and J ends were trimmed by 3 bases and 3 bases, with 8 bases remaining between them. The CDR3 spans 14 residues. CDR3: CASSFSGDTGELFF. CDR3 DNA: TGTGCCAGCAGTTTTTCGGGGGACACCGGGGAGCTGTTTTTT.

This clonotype was counted many times. This chain links TRBV18 with TRBJ1-6, with TRBD1 matching over 7 bases. Losses at the gene ends were 2 bases for V and 8 bases for J; bases not matched to a gene: 9. Germline V CDR1 and CDR2: KGHSH, LQKENI. The CDR3 runs to 16 residues. CDR3: CASSPGQGVSDSPLHF. CDR3 DNA sequence: TGTGCCAGCTCACCAGGGCAGGGGGTTTCCGATTCACCCCTCCACTTT. Complete variable domain (other parts from reference TRBV18 and TRBJ1-6): NAGVMQNPRHLVRRRGQEARLRCSPMKGHSHVYWYRQLPEEGLKFMVYLQKENIIDESGMPKERFSAEFPKEGPSILRIQQVVRGDSAAYFCASSPGQGVSDSPLHFGNGTRLTVT.